This TCR beta chain was found in a study of Ad26.COV2.S vaccination and SARS-CoV-2 variants. Looked up from germline, CDR1 is MNHNS and CDR2 is SASEGT. V was trimmed by 1 base and J by 3 bases, leaving 7 bases between them. The CDR3 is made up of 14 amino acids. Points on this clone: Its target is unknown.

General study findings and limits: Researchers cautioned that TCR breadth and depth analyses may have underestimated total T cell responses.

Treatment meaning: roughly 20 received Ad26.COV2.S at low or high dose, single or two shots; 5 received placebo; per-sample allocation not given. Samples were taken on day 63 after the first vaccine or placebo injection. Generated by immunoSEQ multiplex PCR, the TCRdb table keeps only in-frame clones and is missing some. The sample consists of some 300,000 clones, just over 85% of them appearing once. The TCR sequence derives from a person between 18 and 65 years old who received the Ad26.COV2.S COVID-19 vaccine or a placebo. The V and J genes are TRBV6-1 and TRBJ1-5; D unresolved. Sample: peripheral blood, taken in a trial of Ad26.COV2.S vaccine versus placebo. The chain's CDR3 is CASSEGGFNQPQHF. The CDR3 nucleotides are TGTGCCAGCAGTGAAGGGGGATTCAATCAGCCCCAGCATTTT.